Listed below are T cell receptor beta chains from one sample, sequenced in a study of tumor-infiltrating lymphocytes in primary liver carcinoma. In TCRdb, the multiplex PCR reads were re-called with MiXCR into one record per CDR3 protein. The sample holds tens of thousands of distinct CDR3 sequences; about 75% are singletons and the top ten take around 40%. The sequenced material came from tumor-adjacent normal liver tissue. The source of these receptors is a woman younger than 45 with primary liver carcinoma and hepatitis B virus infection. Each CDR3 is given with its conserved first and last residue. The D gene is left open where the match is weak. Size is stated for part of the rows, as once, few or many counts, or as a class when the clone is expanded.

d_call j_call v_call clone_size cdr3_nt cdr3_aa
NA TRBJ2-5 TRBV12-3/TRBV12-4 NA TGTGCCAGCAGCGCCGACCCCGGGAGCAAAGAGACCCAGTACTTC CASSADPGSKETQYF
TRBD2 TRBJ2-1 TRBV11-2 NA TGTGTCAGCGGCTGGGGGGGACTAGCGGGGAACAATGAGCAGTCCTTC CVSGWGGLAGNNEQSF
TRBD2 TRBJ2-1 TRBV6-2/TRBV6-3 many TGTGCCAGCAGTTACCCCTGGACTAGCGGGAGGCGTTACAATGAGCAGTTCTTC CASSYPWTSGRRYNEQFF
NA TRBJ1-6 TRBV7-2 NA TGTGCCGGCAGCGCCGGACAACATGATTCACCCCTCCACTTT CAGSAGQHDSPLHF
NA TRBJ1-3 TRBV12-3/TRBV12-4 NA TGTGCCAACAGTGGGGTGGGAAACACCATATATTTT CANSGVGNTIYF
NA TRBJ2-3 TRBV6-2/TRBV6-3 NA TGTGTCAGCCGCTACGCACGGAGCACAGATACGCAGTATTTT CVSRYARSTDTQYF
NA TRBJ2-3 TRBV6-2/TRBV6-3 NA TGTGCCAGCAGTTACCTCCATAGCGTCTCCACAGATACGCGGTATTTT CASSYLHSVSTDTRYF
NA TRBJ2-7 TRBV28 many TGTGCCAGCAGTTTGCTATCGGGTAGCTCCTACGAGCAGTACTTC CASSLLSGSSYEQYF
NA TRBJ2-7 TRBV30 NA TGTGCCTGGAGTGTTGAGAAGGCTAGTGGGAGTTACGAGCAGTACTTC CAWSVEKASGSYEQYF
NA TRBJ2-2 TRBV6-1 few TGTGCCAGTAGCACTACTAACACCGGGGAGCTGTTTTTT CASSTTNTGELFF
NA TRBJ2-7 TRBV12-3/TRBV12-4 NA TGTGCCAGCAGTCCCCAATCCTACGAGCAGTACTTT CASSPQSYEQYF
TRBD2 TRBJ2-7 TRBV11-2 few TGTGTCAGTAGCCTAGTGGCGGGAGGGCCCTACGAGCAGTACTTC CVSSLVAGGPYEQYF
NA TRBJ2-2 TRBV5-6 many TGTGCCAGCAGCCCCAGACACTCCGGGGAGCTGTTTTTT CASSPRHSGELFF
TRBD2 TRBJ2-1 TRBV6-2/TRBV6-3 NA TGTACCAGCAGGTACGAGACTAGCGGATACAATGAGCAGTTCTTC CTSRYETSGYNEQFF
NA TRBJ2-2 TRBV6-6 NA TGTGTCAGCAGTTACCCCAAGGGCGAGATCACCGGGGAGCTGTTTTTT CVSSYPKGEITGELFF
NA TRBJ2-5 TRBV28 once TGTGCCAGCGCTACTAGTCGGAAACTTAGGGGTATTTGGACCAAGTACTTC CASATSRKLRGIWTKYF